This TCR beta chain came from a study of human T cells and chemical hapten exposure. Study background: Upper-back patches of 0.01% DPC were read at 6 days. General observations from the study: Large CDR3 similarity clusters arose significantly more often from expanded TCRs than from controls.

For the library, individual cDNA molecules each received unique molecular identifiers. TCRdb re-analysed the RACE reads in MiXCR, keeping a single row per CDR3 protein. The sample carries approximately 85,000 distinct CDR3 sequences, roughly 10% recorded once. This sample's time point: patch test 2, 6 weeks after DPC sensitization. Treatment reported: therapeutic diphenylcyclopropenone sensitization with weekly scalp DPC. V was cut by 2 bases and J by 3 bases, with 11 bases left in between. This CDR3 comprises 15 residues. Germline V gives CDR1 MDHEN, CDR2 SYDVKM. This clonotype was recorded at least ten times. The antigen is undetermined.

Sequencing used whole blood, obtained in connection with sensitization to the hapten diphenylcyclopropenone (DPC). The chain links TRBV28 to TRBJ1-5, with D perhaps TRBD1 (6 bases). This TCR came from a woman in her 30s with alopecia areata. Some clones in this sample may be carry-over from other donors' samples. CDR3 DNA sequence: TGTGCCAGCAGTTTACAGGACAGCCACAATCAGCCCCAGCATTTT. Protein product: CASSLQDSHNQPQHF. Filled out from reference TRBV28 and TRBJ1-5, the complete variable domain reads DVKVTQSSRYLVKRTGEKVFLECVQDMDHENMFWYRQDPGLGLRLIYFSYDVKMKEKGDIPEGYSVSREKKERFSLILESASTNQTSMYLCASSLQDSHNQPQHFGDGTRLSIL.